Reported below is one TCR beta chain. The CDR3 is 15 residues long. The germline CDR1 and CDR2 sequences are SGHNT and YYREEE (reference sequence). V was shortened by 4 bases and J by 2 bases, with 15 bases between the two germline ends. Authors' analysis steps: Estimates of nucleated cell counts were drawn from the amplification of reference gene primers. Clones were read by immunoSEQ multiplex PCR, and TCRdb kept only the in-frame ones, dropping some. From that table come the V and J calls and clone size; the DNA was used to work out D and trimming. The sample shows 60,000 to 75,000 clones, roughly 78% of them seen only once. This record comes from a study of blood T cell repertoires in COVID-19. Study-level background: Sample material is recorded as cDNA or gDNA derived from T cells, B-cell-depleted T cells, or PBMCs.

V gene TRBV5-4 combines with J gene TRBJ1-2; possible D gene TRBD1, 6 bases. Sequencing used peripheral blood. This sequence originates from a man between 60 and 75 years old with active or convalescent COVID-19. Written as DNA, the CDR3 is TGTGCCAGCAGCCAAGGACAGCAAAGAAACTATGGCTACACCTTC. Translating it yields CASSQGQQRNYGYTF.